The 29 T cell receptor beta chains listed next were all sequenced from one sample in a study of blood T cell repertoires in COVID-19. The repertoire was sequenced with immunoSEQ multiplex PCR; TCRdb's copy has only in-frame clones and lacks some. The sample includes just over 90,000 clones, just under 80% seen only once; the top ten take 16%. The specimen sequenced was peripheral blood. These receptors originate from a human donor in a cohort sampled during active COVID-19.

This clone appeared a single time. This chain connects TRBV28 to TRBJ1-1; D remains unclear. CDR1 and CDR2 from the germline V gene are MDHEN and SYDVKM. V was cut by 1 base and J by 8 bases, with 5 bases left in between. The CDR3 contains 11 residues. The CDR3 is CASSLYREAFF. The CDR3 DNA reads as TGTGCCAGCAGTTTATACCGGGAAGCTTTCTTT.

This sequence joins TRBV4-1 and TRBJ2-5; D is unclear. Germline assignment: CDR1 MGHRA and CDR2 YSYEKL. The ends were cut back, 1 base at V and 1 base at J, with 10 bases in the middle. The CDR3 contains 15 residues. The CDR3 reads CASSQGLGSQETQYF. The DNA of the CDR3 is TGCGCCAGCAGCCAAGGGTTGGGCAGCCAAGAGACCCAGTACTTC.

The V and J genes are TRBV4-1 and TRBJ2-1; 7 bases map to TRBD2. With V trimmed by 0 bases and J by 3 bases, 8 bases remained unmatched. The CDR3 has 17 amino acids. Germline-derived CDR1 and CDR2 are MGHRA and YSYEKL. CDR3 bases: TGCGCCAGCAGCCAAGATGAGGCTAGCGGTCTCTACAATGAGCAGTTCTTC. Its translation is CASSQDEASGLYNEQFF.

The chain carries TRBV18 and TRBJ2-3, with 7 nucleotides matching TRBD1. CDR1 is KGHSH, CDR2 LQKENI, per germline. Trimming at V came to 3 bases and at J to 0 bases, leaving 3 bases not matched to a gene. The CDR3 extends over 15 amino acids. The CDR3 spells CASSPDRFSTDTQYF. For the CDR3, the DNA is TGTGCCAGCTCACCGGACAGGTTTAGCACAGATACGCAGTATTTT.

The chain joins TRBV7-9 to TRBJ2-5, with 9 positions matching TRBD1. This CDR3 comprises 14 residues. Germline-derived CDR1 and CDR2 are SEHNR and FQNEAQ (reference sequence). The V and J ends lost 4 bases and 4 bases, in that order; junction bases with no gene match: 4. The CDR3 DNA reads TGTGCCAGCAGCTGGGGACAGGGTGGAGAGACCCAGTACTTC. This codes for CASSWGQGGETQYF.

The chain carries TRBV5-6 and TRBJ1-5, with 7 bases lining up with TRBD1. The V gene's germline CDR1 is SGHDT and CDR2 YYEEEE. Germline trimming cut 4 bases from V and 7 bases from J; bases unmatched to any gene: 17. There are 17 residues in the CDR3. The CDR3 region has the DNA TGTGCCAGCAGCCTGTCCGCCGGGACAGCGTTTAAACAGCCCCAGCATTTT. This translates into CASSLSAGTAFKQPQHF.

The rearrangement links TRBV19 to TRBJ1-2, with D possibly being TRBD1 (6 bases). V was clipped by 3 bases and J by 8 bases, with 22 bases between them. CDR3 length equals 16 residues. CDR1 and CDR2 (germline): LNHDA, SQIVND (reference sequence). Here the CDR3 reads CASSMAWGLTVGGYTF. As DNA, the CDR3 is TGTGCCAGTAGTATGGCCTGGGGGCTTACAGTCGGCGGCTACACCTTC.

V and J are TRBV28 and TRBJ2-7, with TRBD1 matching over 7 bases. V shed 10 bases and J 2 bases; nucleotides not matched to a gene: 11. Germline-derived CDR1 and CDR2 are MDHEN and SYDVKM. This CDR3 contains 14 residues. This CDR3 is CATHNRGNAYEQYF. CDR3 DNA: TGTGCCACCCACAACAGGGGTAACGCCTACGAGCAGTACTTC.

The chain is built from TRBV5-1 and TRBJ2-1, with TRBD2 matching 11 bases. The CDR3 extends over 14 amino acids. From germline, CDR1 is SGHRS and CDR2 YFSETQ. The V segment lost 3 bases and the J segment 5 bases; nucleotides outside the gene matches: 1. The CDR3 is CASSSSGGHNEQFF. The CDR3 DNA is TGCGCCAGCAGCTCTAGCGGGGGGCACAATGAGCAGTTCTTC.

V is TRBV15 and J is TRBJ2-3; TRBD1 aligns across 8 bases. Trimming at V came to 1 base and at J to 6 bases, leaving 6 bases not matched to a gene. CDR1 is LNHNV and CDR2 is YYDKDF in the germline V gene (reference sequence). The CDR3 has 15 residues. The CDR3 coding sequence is TGTGCCACCAGCAGAGTAGACAGGGGTAAGGATACGCAGTATTTT. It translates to CATSRVDRGKDTQYF.

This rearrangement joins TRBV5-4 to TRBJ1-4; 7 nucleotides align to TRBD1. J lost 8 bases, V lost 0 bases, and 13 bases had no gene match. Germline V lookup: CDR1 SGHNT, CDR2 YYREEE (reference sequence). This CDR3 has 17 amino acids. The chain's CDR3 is CASSLEGSRGLSEKLFF. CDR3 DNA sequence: TGTGCCAGCAGCTTGGAGGGATCCAGGGGGTTATCAGAAAAACTGTTTTTT.

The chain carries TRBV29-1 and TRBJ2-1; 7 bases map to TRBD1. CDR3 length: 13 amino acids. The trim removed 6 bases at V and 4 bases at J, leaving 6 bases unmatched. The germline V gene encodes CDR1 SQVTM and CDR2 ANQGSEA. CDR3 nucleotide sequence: TGCAGCGTCCGGGACAGAATTTACAATGAGCAGTTCTTC. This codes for CSVRDRIYNEQFF.

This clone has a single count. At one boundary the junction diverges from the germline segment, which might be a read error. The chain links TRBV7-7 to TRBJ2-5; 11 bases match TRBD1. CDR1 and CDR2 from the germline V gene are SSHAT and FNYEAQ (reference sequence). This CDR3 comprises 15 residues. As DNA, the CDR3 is TGTGCTAGCAGCCCCGGGACAGGGGGCCAAGAGACCCAGTACTTC. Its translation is CASSPGTGGQETQYF.

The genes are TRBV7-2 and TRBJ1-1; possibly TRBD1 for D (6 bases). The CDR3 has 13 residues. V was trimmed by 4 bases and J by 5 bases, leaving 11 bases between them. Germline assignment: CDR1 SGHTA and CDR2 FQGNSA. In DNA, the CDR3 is TGTGCCAGCAGCTACAGGGAAAGGACTGAAGCTTTCTTT. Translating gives CASSYRERTEAFF.

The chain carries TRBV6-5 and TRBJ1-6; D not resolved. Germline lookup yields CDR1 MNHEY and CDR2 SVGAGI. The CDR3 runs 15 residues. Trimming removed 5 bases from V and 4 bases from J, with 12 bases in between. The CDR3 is CASSTGVGYNSPLHF. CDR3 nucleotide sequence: TGTGCCAGCAGTACGGGAGTTGGGTATAATTCACCCCTCCACTTT.

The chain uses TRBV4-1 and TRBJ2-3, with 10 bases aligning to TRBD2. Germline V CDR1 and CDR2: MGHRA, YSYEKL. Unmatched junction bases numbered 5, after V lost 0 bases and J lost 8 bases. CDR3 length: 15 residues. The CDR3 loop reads CASSQEAASGGTQYF. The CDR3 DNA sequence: TGCGCCAGCAGCCAAGAGGCGGCTAGCGGGGGTACGCAGTATTTT.

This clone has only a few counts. The CDR3 is CASSFAGNEQYF. CDR3 DNA: TGTGCCAGCAGTTTCGCGGGCAACGAGCAGTACTTC. The chain links TRBV28 to TRBJ2-7; TRBD2 might be the D (5 bases). The CDR3 contains 12 residues. The V end was cut by 3 bases, the J end by 5 bases, with 8 bases between. Germline lookup yields CDR1 MDHEN and CDR2 SYDVKM.

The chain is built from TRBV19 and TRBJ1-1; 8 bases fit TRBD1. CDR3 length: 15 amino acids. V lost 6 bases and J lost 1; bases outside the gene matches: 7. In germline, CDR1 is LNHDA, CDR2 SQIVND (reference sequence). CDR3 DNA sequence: TGTGCCAGTAGCATCCGGGACAGGCAGAACACTGAAGCTTTCTTT. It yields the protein CASSIRDRQNTEAFF.

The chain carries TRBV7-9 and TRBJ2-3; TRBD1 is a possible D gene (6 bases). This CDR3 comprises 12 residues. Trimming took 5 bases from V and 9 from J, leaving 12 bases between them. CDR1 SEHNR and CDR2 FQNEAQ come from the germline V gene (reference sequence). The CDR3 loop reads CASSATGYTQYF. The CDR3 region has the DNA TGTGCCAGCAGCGCAACAGGGTACACGCAGTATTTT. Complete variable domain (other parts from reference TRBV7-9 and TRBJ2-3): DTGVSQNPRHKITKRGQNVTFRCDPISEHNRLYWYRQTLGQGPEFLTYFQNEAQLEKSRLLSDRFSAERPKGSFSTLEIQRTEQGDSAMYLCASSATGYTQYFGPGTRLTVL.

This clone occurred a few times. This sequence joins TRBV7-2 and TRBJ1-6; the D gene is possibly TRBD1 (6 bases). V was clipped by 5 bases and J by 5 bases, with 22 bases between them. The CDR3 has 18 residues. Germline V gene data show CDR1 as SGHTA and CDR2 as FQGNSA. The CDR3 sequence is CASSLSAAGAANNSPLHF. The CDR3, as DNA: TGTGCCAGCAGCCTCTCAGCCGCGGGGGCAGCAAATAATTCACCCCTCCACTTT.

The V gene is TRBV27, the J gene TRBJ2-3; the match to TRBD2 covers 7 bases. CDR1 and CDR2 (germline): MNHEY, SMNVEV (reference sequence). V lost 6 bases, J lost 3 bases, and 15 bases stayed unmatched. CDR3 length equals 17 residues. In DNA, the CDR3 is TGTGCCAGCAGCCCTAGCTGGGTGGGAGGGCCGACAGATACGCAGTATTTT. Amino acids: CASSPSWVGGPTDTQYF.

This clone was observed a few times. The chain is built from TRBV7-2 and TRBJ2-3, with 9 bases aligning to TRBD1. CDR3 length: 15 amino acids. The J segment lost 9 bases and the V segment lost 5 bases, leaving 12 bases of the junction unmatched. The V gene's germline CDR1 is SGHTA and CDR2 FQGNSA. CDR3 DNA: TGTGCCAGCAGCCCGACCGGGACAGGGAGGAGGACGCAGTATTTT. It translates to CASSPTGTGRRTQYF.

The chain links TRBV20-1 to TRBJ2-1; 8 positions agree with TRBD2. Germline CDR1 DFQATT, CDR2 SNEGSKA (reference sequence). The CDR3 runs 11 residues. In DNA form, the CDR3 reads TGCGCCGGGAGGGCCGGGGATGAGCAGTTCTTC. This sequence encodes CAGRAGDEQFF.

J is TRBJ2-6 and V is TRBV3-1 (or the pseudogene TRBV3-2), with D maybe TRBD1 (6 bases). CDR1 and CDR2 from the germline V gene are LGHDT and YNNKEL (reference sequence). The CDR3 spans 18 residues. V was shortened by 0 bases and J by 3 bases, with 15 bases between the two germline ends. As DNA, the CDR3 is TGTGCCAGCAGCCAAGATTTACAGGGCCCCCTTGGGGCCAACGTCCTGACTTTC. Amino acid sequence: CASSQDLQGPLGANVLTF.

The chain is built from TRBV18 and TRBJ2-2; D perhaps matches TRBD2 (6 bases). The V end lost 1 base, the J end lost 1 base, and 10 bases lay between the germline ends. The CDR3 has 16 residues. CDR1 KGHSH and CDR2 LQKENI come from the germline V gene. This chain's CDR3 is CASSPQRLENTGELFF. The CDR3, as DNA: TGTGCCAGCTCACCACAAAGACTAGAGAACACCGGGGAGCTGTTTTTT.

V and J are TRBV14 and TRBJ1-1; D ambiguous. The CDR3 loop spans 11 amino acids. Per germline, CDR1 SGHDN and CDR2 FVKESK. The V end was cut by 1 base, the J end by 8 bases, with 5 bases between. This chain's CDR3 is CASSQGREAFF. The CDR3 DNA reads TGTGCCAGCAGCCAAGGCAGAGAAGCTTTCTTT.

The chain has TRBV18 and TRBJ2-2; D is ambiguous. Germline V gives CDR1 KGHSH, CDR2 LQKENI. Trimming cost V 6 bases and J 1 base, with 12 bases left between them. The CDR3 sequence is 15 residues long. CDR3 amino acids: CASSPRKLNTGELFF. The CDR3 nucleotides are TGTGCCAGCTCCCCTAGGAAACTGAACACCGGGGAGCTGTTTTTT.

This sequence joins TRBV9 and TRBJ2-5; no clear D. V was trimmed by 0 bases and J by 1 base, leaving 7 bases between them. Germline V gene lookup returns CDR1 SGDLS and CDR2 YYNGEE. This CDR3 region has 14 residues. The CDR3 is CASSVGGSQETQYF. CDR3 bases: TGTGCCAGCAGCGTAGGTGGCAGCCAAGAGACCCAGTACTTC.

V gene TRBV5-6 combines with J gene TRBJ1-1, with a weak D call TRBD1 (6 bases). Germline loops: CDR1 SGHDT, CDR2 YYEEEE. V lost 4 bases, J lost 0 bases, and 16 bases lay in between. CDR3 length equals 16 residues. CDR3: CASSDGQLFMNTEAFF. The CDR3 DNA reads TGTGCCAGCAGCGATGGACAGCTCTTCATGAACACTGAAGCTTTCTTT. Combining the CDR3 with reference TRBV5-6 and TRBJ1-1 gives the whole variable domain DAGVTQSPTHLIKTRGQQVTLRCSPKSGHDTVSWYQQALGQGPQFIFQYYEEEERQRGNFPDRFSGHQFPNYSSELNVNALLLGDSALYLCASSDGQLFMNTEAFFGQGTRLTVV.